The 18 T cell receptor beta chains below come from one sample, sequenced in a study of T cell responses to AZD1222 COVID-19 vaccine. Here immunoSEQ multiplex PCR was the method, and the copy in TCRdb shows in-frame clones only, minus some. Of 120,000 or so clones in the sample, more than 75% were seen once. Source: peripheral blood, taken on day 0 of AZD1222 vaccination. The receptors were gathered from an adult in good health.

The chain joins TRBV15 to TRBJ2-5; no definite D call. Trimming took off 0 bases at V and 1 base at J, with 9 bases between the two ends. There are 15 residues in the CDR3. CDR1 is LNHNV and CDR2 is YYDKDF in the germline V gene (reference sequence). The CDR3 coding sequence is TGTGCCACCAGCAGAGAAAAGGTGGCCCAAGAGACCCAGTACTTC. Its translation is CATSREKVAQETQYF. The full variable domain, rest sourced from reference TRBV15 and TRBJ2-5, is DAMVIQNPRYQVTQFGKPVTLSCSQTLNHNVMYWYQQKSSQAPKLLFHYYDKDFNNEADTPDNFQSRRPNTSFCFLDIRSPGLGDTAMYLCATSREKVAQETQYFGPGTRLLVL.

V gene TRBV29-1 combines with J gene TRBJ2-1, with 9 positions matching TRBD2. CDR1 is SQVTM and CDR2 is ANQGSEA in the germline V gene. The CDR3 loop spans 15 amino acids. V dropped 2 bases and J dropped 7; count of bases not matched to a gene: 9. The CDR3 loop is CSVERREGSWNEQFF. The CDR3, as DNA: TGCAGCGTTGAAAGGCGGGAGGGGTCGTGGAATGAGCAGTTCTTC.

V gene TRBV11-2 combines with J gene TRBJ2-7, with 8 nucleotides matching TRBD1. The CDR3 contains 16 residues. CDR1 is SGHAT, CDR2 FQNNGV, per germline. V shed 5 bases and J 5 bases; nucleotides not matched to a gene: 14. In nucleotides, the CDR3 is TGTGCCAGCAGCCCCTGGACAGGGTACGATGGAGACGAGCAGTACTTC. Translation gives CASSPWTGYDGDEQYF.

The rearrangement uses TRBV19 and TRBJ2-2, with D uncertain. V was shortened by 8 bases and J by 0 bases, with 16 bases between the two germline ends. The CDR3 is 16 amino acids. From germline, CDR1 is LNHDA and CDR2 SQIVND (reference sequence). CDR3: CASLDRARPNTGELFF. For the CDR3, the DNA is TGTGCCAGTTTAGATAGGGCAAGACCGAACACCGGGGAGCTGTTTTTT.

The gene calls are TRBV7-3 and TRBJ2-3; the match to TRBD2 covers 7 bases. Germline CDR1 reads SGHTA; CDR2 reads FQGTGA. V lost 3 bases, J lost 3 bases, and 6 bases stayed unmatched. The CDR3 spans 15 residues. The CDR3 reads CASSFQSSGTDTQYF. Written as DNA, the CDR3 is TGTGCCAGCAGCTTTCAATCTAGCGGTACAGATACGCAGTATTTT.

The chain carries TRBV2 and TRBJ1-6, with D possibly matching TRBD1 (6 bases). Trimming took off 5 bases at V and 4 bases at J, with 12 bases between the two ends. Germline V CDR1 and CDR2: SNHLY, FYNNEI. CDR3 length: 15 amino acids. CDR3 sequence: CASSRTGQYNSPLHF. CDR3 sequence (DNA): TGTGCCAGCAGTAGGACTGGACAGTATAATTCACCCCTCCACTTT.

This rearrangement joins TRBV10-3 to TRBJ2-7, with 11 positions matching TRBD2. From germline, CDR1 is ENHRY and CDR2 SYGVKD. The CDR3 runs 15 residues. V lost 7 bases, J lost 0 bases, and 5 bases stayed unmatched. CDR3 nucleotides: TGTGCCATCACTCCTACTAGCGGGAGCTCCTACGAGCAGTACTTC. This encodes CAITPTSGSSYEQYF.

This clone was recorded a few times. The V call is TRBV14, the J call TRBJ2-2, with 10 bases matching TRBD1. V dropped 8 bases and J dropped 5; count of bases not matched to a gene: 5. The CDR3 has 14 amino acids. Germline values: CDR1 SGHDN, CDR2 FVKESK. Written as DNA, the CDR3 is TGTGCCAGCCGACAGGGGGCGTTAACCGGGGAGCTGTTTTTT. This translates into CASRQGALTGELFF.

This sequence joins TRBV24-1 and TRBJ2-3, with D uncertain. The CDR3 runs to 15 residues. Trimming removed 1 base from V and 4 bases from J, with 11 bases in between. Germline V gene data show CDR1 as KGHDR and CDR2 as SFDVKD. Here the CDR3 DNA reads TGTGCCACCAGTGATTTAAGGGTTCACCCAGATACGCAGTATTTT. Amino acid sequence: CATSDLRVHPDTQYF.

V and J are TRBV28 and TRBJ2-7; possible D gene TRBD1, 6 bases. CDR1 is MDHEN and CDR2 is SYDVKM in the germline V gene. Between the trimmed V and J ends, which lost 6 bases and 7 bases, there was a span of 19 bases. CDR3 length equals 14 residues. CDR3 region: CASSRGQTAREQYF. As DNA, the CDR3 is TGTGCCAGCAGCCGTGGACAGACGGCACGGGAGCAGTACTTC.

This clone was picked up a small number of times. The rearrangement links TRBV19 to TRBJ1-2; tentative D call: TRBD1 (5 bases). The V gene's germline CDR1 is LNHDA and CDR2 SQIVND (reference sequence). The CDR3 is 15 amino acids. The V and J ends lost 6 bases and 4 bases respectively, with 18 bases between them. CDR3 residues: CASSLEGQGGYGYTF. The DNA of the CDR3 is TGTGCCAGTAGCCTCGAAGGTCAGGGTGGCTATGGCTACACCTTC.

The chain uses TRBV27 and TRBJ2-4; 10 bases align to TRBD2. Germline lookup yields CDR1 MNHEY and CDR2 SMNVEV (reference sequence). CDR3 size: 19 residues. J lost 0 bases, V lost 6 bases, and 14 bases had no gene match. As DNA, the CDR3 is TGTGCCAGCAGCCGTAGCGGGGGGCCCTCCTCCCTAGCCAAAAACATTCAGTACTTC. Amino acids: CASSRSGGPSSLAKNIQYF.

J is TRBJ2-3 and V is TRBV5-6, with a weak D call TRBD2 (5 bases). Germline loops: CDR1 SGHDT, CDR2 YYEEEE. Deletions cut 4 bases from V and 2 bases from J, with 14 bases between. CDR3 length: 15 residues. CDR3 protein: CASSLLRGTTDTQYF. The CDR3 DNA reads TGTGCCAGCAGCCTGTTACGGGGTACCACAGATACGCAGTATTTT. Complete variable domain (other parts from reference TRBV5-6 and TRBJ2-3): DAGVTQSPTHLIKTRGQQVTLRCSPKSGHDTVSWYQQALGQGPQFIFQYYEEEERQRGNFPDRFSGHQFPNYSSELNVNALLLGDSALYLCASSLLRGTTDTQYFGPGTRLTVL.

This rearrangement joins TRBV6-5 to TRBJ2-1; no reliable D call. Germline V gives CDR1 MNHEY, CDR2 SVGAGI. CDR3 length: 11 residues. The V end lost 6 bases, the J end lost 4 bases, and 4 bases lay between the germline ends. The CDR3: CASSWYNEQFF. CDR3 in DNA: TGTGCCAGCAGCTGGTACAATGAGCAGTTCTTC.

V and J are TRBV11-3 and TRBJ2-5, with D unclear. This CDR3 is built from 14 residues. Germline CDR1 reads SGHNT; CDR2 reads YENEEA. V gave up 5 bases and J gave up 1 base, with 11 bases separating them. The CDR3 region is CASSTAGPQETQYF. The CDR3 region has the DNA TGTGCCAGCAGCACAGCAGGCCCCCAAGAGACCCAGTACTTC.

CDR3 region: CASSLARRFGADTQYF. The DNA of the CDR3 is TGCGCCAGCAGCCTGGCGAGGCGATTTGGAGCAGATACGCAGTATTTT. This chain joins TRBV4-1 and TRBJ2-3; D is ambiguous. V was cut by 4 bases and J by 4 bases, with 18 bases left in between. Germline V lookup: CDR1 MGHRA, CDR2 YSYEKL. The CDR3 runs to 16 residues.

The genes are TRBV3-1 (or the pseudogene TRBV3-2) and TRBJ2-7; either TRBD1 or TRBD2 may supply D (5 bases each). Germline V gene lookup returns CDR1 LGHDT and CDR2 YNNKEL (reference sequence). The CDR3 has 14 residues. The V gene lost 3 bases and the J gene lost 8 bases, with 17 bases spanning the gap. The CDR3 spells CASSHGTPFRKQYF. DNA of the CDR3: TGTGCCAGCAGCCATGGGACCCCATTTAGGAAGCAGTACTTC.

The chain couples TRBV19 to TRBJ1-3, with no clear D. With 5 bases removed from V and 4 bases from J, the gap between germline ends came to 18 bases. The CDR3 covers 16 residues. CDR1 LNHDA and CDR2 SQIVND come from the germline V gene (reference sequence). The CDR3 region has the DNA TGTGCCAGTAGTCCTTATACCGGGGATTACGGAAACACCATATATTTT. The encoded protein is CASSPYTGDYGNTIYF.